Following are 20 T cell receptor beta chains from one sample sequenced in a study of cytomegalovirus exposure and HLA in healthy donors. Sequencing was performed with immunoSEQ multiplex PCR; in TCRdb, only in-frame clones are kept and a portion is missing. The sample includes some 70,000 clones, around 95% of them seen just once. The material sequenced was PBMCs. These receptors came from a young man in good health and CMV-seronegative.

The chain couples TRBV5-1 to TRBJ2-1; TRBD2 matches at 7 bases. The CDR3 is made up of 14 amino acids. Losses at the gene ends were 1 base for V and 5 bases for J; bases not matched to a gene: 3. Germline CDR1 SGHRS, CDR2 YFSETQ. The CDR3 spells CASSLSGGHNEQFF. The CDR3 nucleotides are TGCGCCAGCAGCTTGTCGGGAGGCCACAATGAGCAGTTCTTC. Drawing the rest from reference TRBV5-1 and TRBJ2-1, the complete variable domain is KAGVTQTPRYLIKTRGQQVTLSCSPISGHRSVSWYQQTPGQGLQFLFEYFSETQRNKGNFPGRFSGRQFSNSRSEMNVSTLELGDSALYLCASSLSGGHNEQFFGPGTRLTVL.

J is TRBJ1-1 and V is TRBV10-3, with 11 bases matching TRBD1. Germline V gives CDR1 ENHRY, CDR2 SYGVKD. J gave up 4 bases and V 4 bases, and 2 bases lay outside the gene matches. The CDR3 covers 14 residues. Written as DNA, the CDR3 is TGTGCCATCAGTGCAGGGACAGGGGGCACTGAAGCTTTCTTT. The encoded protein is CAISAGTGGTEAFF.

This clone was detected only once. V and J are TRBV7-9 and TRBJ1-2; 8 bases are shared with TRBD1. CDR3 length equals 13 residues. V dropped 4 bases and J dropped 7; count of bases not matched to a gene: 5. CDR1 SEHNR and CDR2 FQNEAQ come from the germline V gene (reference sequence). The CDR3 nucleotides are TGTGCCAGCAGCTCCGGGACAGGACGTGGCTACACCTTC. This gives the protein CASSSGTGRGYTF. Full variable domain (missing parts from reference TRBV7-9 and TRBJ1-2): DTGVSQNPRHKITKRGQNVTFRCDPISEHNRLYWYRQTLGQGPEFLTYFQNEAQLEKSRLLSDRFSAERPKGSFSTLEIQRTEQGDSAMYLCASSSGTGRGYTFGSGTRLTVV.

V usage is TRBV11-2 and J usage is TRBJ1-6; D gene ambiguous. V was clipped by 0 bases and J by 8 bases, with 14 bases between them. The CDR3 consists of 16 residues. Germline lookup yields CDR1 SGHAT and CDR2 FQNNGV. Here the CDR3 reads CASSLDKQRRDSPLHF. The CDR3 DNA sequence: TGTGCCAGCAGCTTAGACAAGCAAAGGCGGGATTCACCCCTCCACTTT.

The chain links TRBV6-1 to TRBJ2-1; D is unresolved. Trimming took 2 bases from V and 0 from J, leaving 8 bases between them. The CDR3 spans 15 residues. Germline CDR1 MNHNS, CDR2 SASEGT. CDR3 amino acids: CASSESGVSYNEQFF. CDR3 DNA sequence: TGTGCCAGCAGTGAATCAGGCGTCTCCTACAATGAGCAGTTCTTC.

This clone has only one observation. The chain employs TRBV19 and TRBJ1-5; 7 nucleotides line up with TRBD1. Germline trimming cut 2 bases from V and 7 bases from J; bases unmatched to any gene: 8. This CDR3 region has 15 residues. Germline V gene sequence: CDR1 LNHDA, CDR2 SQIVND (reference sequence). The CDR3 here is CASSIWGQGGQPQHF. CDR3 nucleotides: TGTGCCAGTAGTATATGGGGGCAGGGGGGCCAGCCCCAGCATTTT. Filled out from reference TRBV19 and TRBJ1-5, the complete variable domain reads DGGITQSPKYLFRKEGQNVTLSCEQNLNHDAMYWYRQDPGQGLRLIYYSQIVNDFQKGDIAEGYSVSREKKESFPLTVTSAQKNPTAFYLCASSIWGQGGQPQHFGDGTRLSIL.

Written as DNA, the CDR3 is TGCGCCAGCAGTCCCGGACTAGCGGGACCCTACGGTGAGCAGTTCTTC. As protein: CASSPGLAGPYGEQFF. The rearrangement links TRBV10-1 to TRBJ2-1; the match to TRBD2 covers 12 bases. The germline gives CDR1 WNHNN, CDR2 SYGVQD (reference sequence). The CDR3 totals 16 residues. V dropped 5 bases and J dropped 9; count of bases not matched to a gene: 11.

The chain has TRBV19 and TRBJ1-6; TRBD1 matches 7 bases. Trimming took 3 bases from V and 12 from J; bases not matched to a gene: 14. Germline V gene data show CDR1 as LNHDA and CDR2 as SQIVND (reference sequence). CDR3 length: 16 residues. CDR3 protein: CASSIGDQGDAGPLHF. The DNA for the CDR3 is TGTGCCAGTAGTATTGGGGATCAGGGGGATGCTGGACCCCTCCACTTT.

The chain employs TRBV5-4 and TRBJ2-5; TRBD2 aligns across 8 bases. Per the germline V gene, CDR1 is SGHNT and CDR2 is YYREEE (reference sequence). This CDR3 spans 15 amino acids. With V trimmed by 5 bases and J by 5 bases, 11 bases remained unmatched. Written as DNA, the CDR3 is TGTGCCAGCAGTCGTAGCGGGATTGGGGAGGAGACCCAGTACTTC. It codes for CASSRSGIGEETQYF.

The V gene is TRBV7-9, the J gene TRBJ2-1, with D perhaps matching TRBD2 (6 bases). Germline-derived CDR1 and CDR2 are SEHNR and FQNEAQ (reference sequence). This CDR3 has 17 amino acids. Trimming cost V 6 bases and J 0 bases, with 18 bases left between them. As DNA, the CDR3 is TGTGCCAGCAGACACCAGTACGGGGGAAGCTCCTACAATGAGCAGTTCTTC. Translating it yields CASRHQYGGSSYNEQFF.

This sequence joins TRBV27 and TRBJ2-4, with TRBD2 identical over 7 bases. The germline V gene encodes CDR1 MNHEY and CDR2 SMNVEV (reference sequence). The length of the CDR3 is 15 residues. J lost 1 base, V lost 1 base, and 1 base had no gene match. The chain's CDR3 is CASSLWEGAKNIQYF. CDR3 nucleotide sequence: TGTGCCAGCAGTTTATGGGAGGGGGCCAAAAACATTCAGTACTTC.

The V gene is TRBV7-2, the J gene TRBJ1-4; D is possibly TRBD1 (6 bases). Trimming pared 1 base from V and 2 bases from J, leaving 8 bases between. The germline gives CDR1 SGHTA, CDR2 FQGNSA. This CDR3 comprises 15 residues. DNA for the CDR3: TGTGCCAGCAGCTTAGGGGGGCTGACTAATGAAAAACTGTTTTTT. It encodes CASSLGGLTNEKLFF. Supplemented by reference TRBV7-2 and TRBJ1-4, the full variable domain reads GAGVSQSPSNKVTEKGKDVELRCDPISGHTALYWYRQSLGQGLEFLIYFQGNSAPDKSGLPSDRFSAERTGGSVSTLTIQRTQQEDSAVYLCASSLGGLTNEKLFFGSGTQLSVL.

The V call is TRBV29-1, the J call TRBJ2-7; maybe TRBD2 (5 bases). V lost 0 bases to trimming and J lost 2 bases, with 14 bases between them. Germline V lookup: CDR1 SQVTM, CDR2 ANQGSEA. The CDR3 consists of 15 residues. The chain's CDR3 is CSVEDAEANPYEQYF. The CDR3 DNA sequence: TGCAGCGTTGAAGACGCGGAGGCCAACCCCTACGAGCAGTACTTC.

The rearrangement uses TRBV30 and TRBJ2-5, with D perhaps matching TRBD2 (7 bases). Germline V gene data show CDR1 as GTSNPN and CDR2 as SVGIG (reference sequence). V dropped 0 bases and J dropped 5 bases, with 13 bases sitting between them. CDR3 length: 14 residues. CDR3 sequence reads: CAWSVSGGGETQYF. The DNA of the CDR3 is TGTGCCTGGAGTGTATCGGGGGGCGGGGAGACCCAGTACTTC.

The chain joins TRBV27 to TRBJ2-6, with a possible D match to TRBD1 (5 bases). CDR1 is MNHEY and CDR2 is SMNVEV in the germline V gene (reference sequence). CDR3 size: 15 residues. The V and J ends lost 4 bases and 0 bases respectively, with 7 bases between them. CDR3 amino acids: CASSSGFSGANVLTF. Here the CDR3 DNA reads TGTGCCAGCAGTTCAGGGTTCTCTGGGGCCAACGTCCTGACTTTC. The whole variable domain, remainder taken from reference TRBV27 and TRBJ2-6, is EAQVTQNPRYLITVTGKKLTVTCSQNMNHEYMSWYRQDPGLGLRQIYYSMNVEVTDKGDVPEGYKVSRKEKRNFPLILESPSPNQTSLYFCASSSGFSGANVLTFGAGSRLTVL.

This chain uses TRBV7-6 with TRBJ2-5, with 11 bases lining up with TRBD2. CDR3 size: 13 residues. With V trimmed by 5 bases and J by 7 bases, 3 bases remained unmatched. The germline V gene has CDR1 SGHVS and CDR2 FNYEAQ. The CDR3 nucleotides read TGTGCCAGCAGCCTTGGGACTAGCGGGACCCAGTACTTC. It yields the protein CASSLGTSGTQYF.

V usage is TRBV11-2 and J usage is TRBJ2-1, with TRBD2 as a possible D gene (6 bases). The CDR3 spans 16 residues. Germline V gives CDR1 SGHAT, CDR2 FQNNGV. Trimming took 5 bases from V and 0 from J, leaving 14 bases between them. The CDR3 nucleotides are TGTGCCAGCAGCCGCGGACTATCAGGCTCCTACAATGAGCAGTTCTTC. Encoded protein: CASSRGLSGSYNEQFF.

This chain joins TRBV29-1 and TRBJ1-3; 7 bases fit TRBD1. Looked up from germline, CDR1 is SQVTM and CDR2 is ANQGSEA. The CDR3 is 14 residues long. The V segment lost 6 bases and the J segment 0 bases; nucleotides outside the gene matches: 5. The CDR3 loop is CSVSGTVSGNTIYF. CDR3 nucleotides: TGCAGCGTCTCCGGGACAGTCTCTGGAAACACCATATATTTT.

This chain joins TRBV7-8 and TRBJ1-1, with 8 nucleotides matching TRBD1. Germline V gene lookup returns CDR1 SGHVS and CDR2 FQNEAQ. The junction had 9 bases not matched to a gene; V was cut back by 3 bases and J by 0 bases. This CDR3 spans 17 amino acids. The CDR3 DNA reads TGTGCCAGCAGCTTGGGGGGGACAGGTAGCATGAACACTGAAGCTTTCTTT. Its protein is CASSLGGTGSMNTEAFF.

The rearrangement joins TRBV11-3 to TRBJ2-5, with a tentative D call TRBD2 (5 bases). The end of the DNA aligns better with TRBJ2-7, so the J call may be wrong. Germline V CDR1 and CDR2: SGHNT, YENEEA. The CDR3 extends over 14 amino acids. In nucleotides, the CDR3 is TGTGCCAGCAGCTTAGAAGCGGATTCCTACGAGCAGTACTTC. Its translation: CASSLEADSYEQYF.